The sample holds one count of the clone carrying this T cell receptor beta chain. Its cognate antigen is unknown. This CDR3 has 15 amino acids. With V trimmed by 5 bases and J by 2 bases, 4 bases remained unmatched. Germline CDR1 SGHVT, CDR2 SQSDAQ. The sample is drawn from a study of shared clonotypes between healthy human individuals. General study points: Among donors, sharing of clonotypes was expected to be affected by sequencing depth.

The study ran the assay at deep level. Each sorted subset replicate got 200 ng genomic DNA, tens of thousands of genomes. Clones were read by immunoSEQ multiplex PCR, and TCRdb kept only the in-frame ones, dropping some. Of approximately 2,300,000 clones in the sample, roughly 90% were seen once. The chain links TRBV7-4 to TRBJ2-7; 12 bases line up with TRBD1. The clonotype was recovered from a man aged 18 to 29 in good health. Some clones in this sample may be carry-over from other donors' samples. Sequencing was performed on naive CD4+ T cells from PBMCs. This sample's subset: CD45RA+ positively selected. The CDR3 DNA follows: TGTGCCAGCAGCGGGACAGGGGGCGCAGCCTACGAGCAGTACTTC. Protein: CASSGTGGAAYEQYF.